Listed below are T cell receptor beta chains from one sample, sequenced in a study of neurological immune-mediated disorders. TCRdb re-derived calls from the 5' RACE reads in MiXCR, one entry per CDR3 protein. The sample contains under 90,000 distinct CDR3 sequences, 10% of which appear only once. The source material was PBMCs. These receptors were collected from a man aged 35 to 55 in good health. The CDR3 runs from the conserved cysteine through the conserved F or W. The D gene is left open where the match is weak. Not all rows give a size; the values are once, few, many and, for expanded clones, a class.

CDR3 length | J gene | D gene | clone size | V gene | CDR3 protein | CDR3 DNA
13 | TRBJ1-5 | . | many | TRBV6-5 | CASSQGGFQPQHF | TGTGCCAGCAGTCAAGGGGGATTTCAGCCCCAGCATTTT
16 | TRBJ2-1 | TRBD2 | many | TRBV5-1 | CASSLDSGGTYNEQFF | TGCGCCAGCAGCTTGGATAGCGGGGGTACCTACAATGAGCAGTTCTTC
12 | TRBJ2-3 | . | many | TRBV7-3 | CASSRLGDTQYF | TGTGCCAGCAGCCGACTAGGAGATACGCAGTATTTT
14 | TRBJ2-7 | . | many | TRBV18 | CASSPTYNTYEQYF | TGTGCCAGCTCACCGACATATAACACCTACGAGCAGTACTTC
16 | TRBJ2-5 | TRBD2 | many | TRBV25-1 | CASGRTSGRGGETQYF | TGTGCCAGCGGCCGGACTAGCGGGAGGGGGGGAGAGACCCAGTACTTC
17 | TRBJ2-3 | TRBD2 | many | TRBV6-5 | CASSYPPPSGGTDTQYF | TGTGCCAGCAGTTACCCACCGCCTAGCGGGGGCACAGATACGCAGTATTTT
13 | TRBJ2-7 | TRBD2 | many | TRBV3-1 | CASSQESGLAQYF | TGTGCCAGCAGCCAAGAGTCCGGACTAGCACAGTACTTC
12 | TRBJ2-1 | TRBD1 | many | TRBV27 | CASTDREGEQFF | TGTGCCAGCACTGACAGGGAAGGGGAGCAGTTCTTC
14 | TRBJ2-3 | TRBD1 | many | TRBV20-1 | CSAIYLRQGDTQYF | TGCAGTGCTATCTACCTTCGACAGGGGGATACGCAGTATTTT
14 | TRBJ1-5 | . | many | TRBV3-1 | CASSQNSDNQPQHF | TGTGCCAGCAGCCAGAACAGTGACAATCAGCCCCAGCATTTT
15 | TRBJ2-2 | . | many | TRBV5-1 | CASSLGGSGEKELFF | TGCGCCAGCAGCTTGGGTGGATCAGGGGAAAAGGAGCTGTTTTTT
13 | TRBJ2-2 | TRBD2 | . | TRBV6-1 | CASTASGSGELFF | TGTGCCAGCACCGCTAGCGGCTCCGGGGAGCTGTTTTTT
16 | TRBJ2-2 | . | many | TRBV5-1 | CASSGTGLVPPGELFF | TGCGCCAGCAGCGGAACGGGACTCGTCCCTCCCGGGGAGCTGTTTTTT
19 | TRBJ2-6 | TRBD1 | many | TRBV7-3 | CASSLTGDSTFGGANVLTF | TGTGCCAGCAGCTTAACGGGGGACAGTACCTTCGGTGGGGCCAACGTCCTGACTTTC
19 | TRBJ2-3 | TRBD2 | many | TRBV20-1 | CSARDLGLAGGTSTDTQYF | TGCAGTGCTAGAGATCTGGGACTAGCGGGAGGAACGAGCACAGATACGCAGTATTTT
13 | TRBJ2-5 | TRBD1 | many | TRBV5-1 | CASRWTGRETQYF | TGCGCCAGCAGATGGACAGGGAGAGAGACCCAGTACTTC
19 | TRBJ2-1 | TRBD2 | . | TRBV9 | CASSVAPTSQAITYNEQFF | TGTGCCAGCAGCGTAGCCCCGACTAGCCAGGCAATTACCTACAATGAGCAGTTCTTC
16 | TRBJ1-1 | . | . | TRBV15 | CATSRDVSSVNTEAFF | TGTGCCACCAGCAGAGATGTTTCGTCGGTGAACACTGAAGCTTTCTTT